A selection of T cell receptor beta chains follows, all from one sample in a study of cytomegalovirus exposure and HLA in healthy donors. Using immunoSEQ multiplex PCR, the repertoire was profiled, and TCRdb retains in-frame clones only, with some absent. The table records 100,000 to 150,000 clones, 60% to 85% of them present only once. The source material was PBMCs. These receptor sequences come from a man aged 25 to 40 in good health and CMV-seronegative. CDR3s include the opening cysteine and the closing phenylalanine or tryptophan. A D gene is named only where the DNA matches it firmly. Expanded clones get a size class; other rows say once, few or many, or leave the size out.

j_gene: TRBJ2-3; v_gene: TRBV19; abundance: -; d_gene: TRBD1; CDR3aa: CASASGTGKEDTQYF; CDR3nt: TGTGCCAGTGCCTCCGGGACAGGCAAGGAAGATACGCAGTATTTT
j_gene: TRBJ2-1; v_gene: TRBV6-5; abundance: few; d_gene: -; CDR3aa: CASSYPGQNEQFF; CDR3nt: TGTGCCAGCAGTTACCCCGGACAGAATGAGCAGTTCTTC
j_gene: TRBJ2-7; v_gene: TRBV5-1; abundance: -; d_gene: -; CDR3aa: CASSYSAGDEQYF; CDR3nt: TGCGCCAGCAGCTACTCGGCCGGGGACGAGCAGTACTTC
j_gene: TRBJ2-7; v_gene: TRBV29-1; abundance: -; d_gene: TRBD1; CDR3aa: CSVSEGTVYEQYF; CDR3nt: TGCAGCGTATCTGAGGGGACAGTCTACGAGCAGTACTTC
j_gene: TRBJ1-4; v_gene: TRBV7-9; abundance: -; d_gene: -; CDR3aa: CASSLAAGPVGVF; CDR3nt: TGTGCCAGCAGCTTAGCGGCGGGACCCGTTGGGGTTTTT
j_gene: TRBJ1-4; v_gene: TRBV9; abundance: -; d_gene: -; CDR3aa: CASSASPGEKLFF; CDR3nt: TGTGCCAGCAGCGCCTCCCCGGGGGAAAAACTGTTTTTT
j_gene: TRBJ1-2; v_gene: TRBV27; abundance: -; d_gene: -; CDR3aa: CASSDSGSGYTF; CDR3nt: TGTGCCAGCAGTGATTCGGGATCCGGCTACACCTTC
j_gene: TRBJ1-2; v_gene: TRBV4-1; abundance: -; d_gene: -; CDR3aa: CASSQDIHPIYGYTF; CDR3nt: TGCGCCAGCAGCCAAGATATTCACCCTATCTATGGCTACACCTTC
j_gene: TRBJ2-1; v_gene: TRBV27; abundance: -; d_gene: TRBD1; CDR3aa: CASILRGQMDNEQFF; CDR3nt: TGTGCCAGTATTTTGAGGGGACAGATGGACAATGAGCAGTTCTTC
j_gene: TRBJ1-2; v_gene: TRBV5-1; abundance: -; d_gene: TRBD1; CDR3aa: CASSEGQGVLYGYTF; CDR3nt: TGCGCCAGCAGCGAGGGACAGGGGGTATTATATGGCTACACCTTC
j_gene: TRBJ1-2; v_gene: TRBV19; abundance: -; d_gene: TRBD1; CDR3aa: CASKRKQGGYGYTF; CDR3nt: TGTGCCAGTAAAAGGAAGCAGGGGGGCTATGGCTACACCTTC
j_gene: TRBJ1-5; v_gene: TRBV10-3; abundance: -; d_gene: TRBD1; CDR3aa: CAISTGTGEQPQHF; CDR3nt: TGTGCCATCAGCACCGGGACAGGTGAACAGCCCCAGCATTTT
j_gene: TRBJ2-1; v_gene: TRBV6-5; abundance: -; d_gene: -; CDR3aa: CASSYSSADAYNEQFF; CDR3nt: TGTGCCAGCAGTTACTCGAGCGCCGACGCCTACAATGAGCAGTTCTTC
j_gene: TRBJ1-4; v_gene: TRBV21-1; abundance: -; d_gene: -; CDR3aa: CASSLGRGATNEKLFF; CDR3nt: TGTGCCAGCAGCTTGGGGCGGGGGGCAACTAATGAAAAACTGTTTTTT
j_gene: TRBJ1-3; v_gene: TRBV10-1; abundance: few; d_gene: TRBD1; CDR3aa: CASSEPTGGSGNTIYF; CDR3nt: TGCGCCAGCAGTGAGCCGACAGGGGGCTCTGGAAACACCATATATTTT
j_gene: TRBJ2-1; v_gene: TRBV2; abundance: once; d_gene: TRBD1; CDR3aa: CASSEDRINNEQFF; CDR3nt: TGTGCCAGCAGTGAGGACAGGATTAACAATGAGCAGTTCTTC